This passage covers 32 T cell receptor beta chains from one sample sequenced in a study of T cells in Graves' hyperthyroidism and ophthalmopathy. RNA transcripts yielded amplified TCR beta CDR3 regions. The primer set for the first-round RT-PCR of the TCR CDR3 was HTBI. One entry per CDR3 protein, called by TCRdb with MiXCR from the multiplex PCR reads. The table shows hundreds of thousands of distinct CDR3 sequences, with 20% to 25% occurring only once. The sequenced sample was blood. The source is a woman between 65 and 79 years old with Graves' ophthalmopathy.

The V and J genes are TRBV7-2 and TRBJ1-6; the D gene is possibly TRBD1 (5 bases). CDR1 is SGHTA and CDR2 is FQGNSA in the germline V gene. The length of the CDR3 is 15 residues. V lost 4 bases and J 9 bases, leaving 16 bases between the germline ends. The CDR3 DNA follows: TGTGCCAGCAGCTCCCAGGGACCGGGTAGTTCACCCCTCCACTTT. This encodes CASSSQGPGSSPLHF.

This clonotype was detected once. A much larger clone sits a single nucleotide away, making a read error possible. J is TRBJ1-2 and V is TRBV7-2; the D is unclear. Trimming removed 0 bases at V and 8 bases at J, with 13 bases between. CDR1 is SGHTA and CDR2 is FQGNSA in the germline V gene. The CDR3 is made up of 14 amino acids. The CDR3 region has the DNA TGTGCCAGCAGCTTAGCAAATTGGGCGCAGGGCTACACCTTC. Residues: CASSLANWAQGYTF.

The table lists this clonotype with a few counts. V gene TRBV2 combines with J gene TRBJ1-6; the D is unclear. The CDR3 spans 16 residues. The germline V gene encodes CDR1 SNHLY and CDR2 FYNNEI. With 7 bases removed from V and 9 bases from J, the gap between germline ends came to 22 bases. CDR3 sequence: CASITLRAPLGSPLHF. The CDR3 region has the DNA TGTGCCAGCATTACCTTACGGGCTCCCCTGGGTTCACCCCTCCACTTT.

The chain links TRBV7-2 to TRBJ2-1, with 7 nucleotides matching TRBD2. The V segment lost 1 base and the J segment 6 bases; nucleotides outside the gene matches: 6. In germline, CDR1 is SGHTA, CDR2 FQGNSA. The CDR3 has 15 amino acids. CDR3 residues: CASSLDGRIGNEQFF. The CDR3 nucleotides are TGTGCCAGCAGCTTAGACGGGAGGATCGGCAATGAGCAGTTCTTC.

V is TRBV29-1 and J is TRBJ1-1; no reliable D call. The CDR3 sequence is 12 residues long. Germline CDR1 SQVTM, CDR2 ANQGSEA. V lost 4 bases and J lost 4, with 10 bases in between. The CDR3 region is CSVGKVPTEAFF. Written as DNA, the CDR3 is TGCAGCGTTGGGAAGGTCCCCACTGAAGCTTTCTTT.

V gene TRBV20-1 combines with J gene TRBJ1-4, with TRBD1 matching over 8 bases. The CDR3 runs to 15 residues. Germline trimming cut 0 bases from V and 7 bases from J; bases unmatched to any gene: 7. The germline V gene has CDR1 DFQATT and CDR2 SNEGSKA (reference sequence). CDR3 bases: TGCAGTGCTAGAGACGGGAGACAGGGGATTGAAAAACTGTTTTTT. Translation: CSARDGRQGIEKLFF.

This clonotype was detected a few times. The gene calls are TRBV19 and TRBJ1-5; 7 positions agree with TRBD1. With V trimmed by 10 bases and J by 0 bases, 6 bases remained unmatched. Germline-derived CDR1 and CDR2 are LNHDA and SQIVND (reference sequence). This CDR3 has 14 amino acids. CDR3 nucleotide sequence: TGTGCCACCTCCGGGACAGATAGCAATCAGCCCCAGCATTTT. This encodes CATSGTDSNQPQHF.

The V and J genes are TRBV10-3 and TRBJ2-3; 11 nucleotides agree with TRBD2. The trim removed 3 bases at V and 10 bases at J, leaving 6 bases unmatched. This CDR3 region has 14 residues. CDR1 is ENHRY, CDR2 SYGVKD, per germline. CDR3 in amino acids: CAISELAGEVAQYF. For the CDR3, the DNA is TGTGCCATCAGTGAACTAGCGGGAGAAGTTGCGCAGTATTTT.

This rearrangement joins TRBV2 to TRBJ1-1, with D possibly TRBD1 on 6 matching bases. Germline CDR1 reads SNHLY; CDR2 reads FYNNEI. The CDR3 is 14 amino acids. Trimming took 6 bases from V and 4 from J, leaving 15 bases between them. This chain's CDR3 is CASSGRGGRTEAFF. In DNA form, the CDR3 reads TGTGCCAGCAGCGGACGCGGGGGGCGCACTGAAGCTTTCTTT. The full variable domain, in which reference TRBV2 and TRBJ1-1 provide the parts outside the CDR3, is EPEVTQTPSHQVTQMGQEVILRCVPISNHLYFYWYRQILGQKVEFLVSFYNNEISEKSEIFDDQFSVERPDGSNFTLKIRSTKLEDSAMYFCASSGRGGRTEAFFGQGTRLTVV.

This clonotype was seen a few times. V and J are TRBV7-9 and TRBJ2-3; 9 nucleotides agree with TRBD2. This CDR3 contains 16 residues. The germline gives CDR1 SEHNR, CDR2 FQNEAQ (reference sequence). With V trimmed by 1 base and J by 6 bases, 8 bases remained unmatched. CDR3 in DNA: TGTGCCAGCAGCTTAGGGCTAGCGGGAACGGCGGATACGCAGTATTTT. This translates into CASSLGLAGTADTQYF. The full variable domain, with the rest looked up from reference TRBV7-9 and TRBJ2-3, is DTGVSQNPRHKITKRGQNVTFRCDPISEHNRLYWYRQTLGQGPEFLTYFQNEAQLEKSRLLSDRFSAERPKGSFSTLEIQRTEQGDSAMYLCASSLGLAGTADTQYFGPGTRLTVL.

Concerning this clonotype: A much larger clone sits a single nucleotide away, making a read error possible. This chain links TRBV2 with TRBJ2-7, with 8 bases aligning to TRBD2. In germline, CDR1 is SNHLY, CDR2 FYNNEI. The CDR3 is made up of 15 amino acids. J was trimmed by 6 bases and V by 8 bases; bases with no gene match: 15. DNA for the CDR3: TGTGCCAGCTCCCCCGGGGGAAGCGGGAGTGGCGAGCAGTACTTC. Translated, it gives CASSPGGSGSGEQYF.

This clonotype was detected many times. The chain employs TRBV11-2 and TRBJ2-1; D assignment may be TRBD1 or TRBD2 (6 bases each). Per the germline V gene, CDR1 is SGHAT and CDR2 is FQNNGV. CDR3 length equals 13 residues. Trimming removed 5 bases at V and 8 bases at J, with 13 bases between. In nucleotides, the CDR3 is TGTGCCAGCAGCACAGGGACTCTCTATGAGCAGTTCTTC. Translating it yields CASSTGTLYEQFF.

This clonotype was detected only a few times. The chain joins TRBV14 to TRBJ2-5, with 8 bases matching TRBD1. The CDR3 spans 13 residues. Germline trimming cut 0 bases from V and 11 bases from J; bases unmatched to any gene: 5. Germline loops: CDR1 SGHDN, CDR2 FVKESK. The CDR3 nucleotides read TGTGCCAGCAGCCAAGATCTAACAGGGGGACAGTACTTC. Translated: CASSQDLTGGQYF.

In this sample, this clonotype turned up a few times. This sequence joins TRBV28 and TRBJ2-3; D gene uncertain. The CDR3 has 14 amino acids. Germline-derived CDR1 and CDR2 are MDHEN and SYDVKM. Trimming removed 4 bases at V and 10 bases at J, with 18 bases between. The CDR3 region is CASSSNFVVVSQYF. CDR3 nucleotides: TGTGCCAGCAGTTCCAATTTTGTGGTCGTGTCGCAGTATTTT.

This clonotype was seen a handful of times. The chain links TRBV12-3 or TRBV12-4 to TRBJ2-3, with 9 nucleotides matching TRBD1. The CDR3 sequence is 13 residues long. Trimming cost V 6 bases and J 4 bases; bases outside gene matches: 2. The CDR3 nucleotides are TGTGCCAGCAGGTGGACAGGGGCAGATACGCAGTATTTT. This gives the protein CASRWTGADTQYF.

This clonotype was observed many times. The rearrangement joins TRBV2 to TRBJ2-7, with a tentative D call TRBD2 (5 bases). V was trimmed by 7 bases and J by 7 bases, leaving 17 bases between them. Germline CDR1 SNHLY, CDR2 FYNNEI. The CDR3 covers 13 residues. This CDR3 reads CASKGSSFWEQYF. CDR3 DNA sequence: TGTGCCAGCAAAGGGAGCTCCTTTTGGGAGCAGTACTTC.

V usage is TRBV5-1 and J usage is TRBJ2-7; 8 nucleotides agree with TRBD2. The CDR3 runs to 13 residues. Germline V gene lookup returns CDR1 SGHRS and CDR2 YFSETQ. V was clipped by 2 bases and J by 5 bases; unmatched bases: 3. As DNA, the CDR3 is TGCGCCAGCAGCTTCCGGACTAGCCACGAGCAGTACTTC. Amino acids: CASSFRTSHEQYF.

The chain links TRBV4-1 to TRBJ1-5, with no clear D. Per germline, CDR1 MGHRA and CDR2 YSYEKL. The CDR3 runs 18 residues. V dropped 0 bases and J dropped 7 bases, with 22 bases sitting between them. DNA for the CDR3: TGCGCCAGCAGCCAAGAAGGAATGGGTACGTTCGTCCCGCAGCCCCAGCATTTT. Encoded protein: CASSQEGMGTFVPQPQHF.

Points on this clonotype: Germline is not matched at one junction end, which may reflect a read error. The V gene is TRBV7-2, the J gene TRBJ1-4; a weak D match, TRBD1 (5 bases). Germline V gene data show CDR1 as SGHTA and CDR2 as FQGNSA. This CDR3 has 14 amino acids. The chain's CDR3 is CASSGGEFNEKLLF. CDR3 nucleotides: TGTGCCAGCAGCGGGGGAGAGTTTAATGAAAAACTGCTTTTT.

The rearrangement joins TRBV3-1 to TRBJ2-1; 16 bases are a match to TRBD2. In germline, CDR1 is LGHDT, CDR2 YNNKEL (reference sequence). With 4 bases clipped from V and 9 bases from J, the junction kept 9 bases outside the gene matches. The CDR3 length is 17 residues. This chain's CDR3 is CASSLAGTSGRAIEQFF. The CDR3 DNA sequence: TGTGCCAGCAGCCTGGCCGGGACTAGCGGGAGGGCCATTGAGCAGTTCTTC.

The CDR3 sequence: CAISESGTSTGELFF. For the CDR3, the DNA is TGTGCCATCAGTGAGTCGGGGACTAGCACCGGGGAGCTGTTTTTT. V is TRBV10-3 and J is TRBJ2-2; 8 nucleotides line up with TRBD2. The V and J ends lost 0 bases and 4 bases, in that order; junction bases with no gene match: 1. The CDR3 is made up of 15 amino acids. From germline, CDR1 is ENHRY and CDR2 SYGVKD.

This clonotype has just a few counts. The chain is built from TRBV10-2 and TRBJ2-7, with D hard to call. The V and J ends lost 6 bases and 0 bases respectively, with 12 bases between them. CDR1 and CDR2 (germline): WSHSY, SAAADI. The CDR3 covers 14 residues. This CDR3 reads CASSATITSYEQYF. As DNA, the CDR3 is TGCGCCAGCAGCGCCACGATAACCTCCTACGAGCAGTACTTC.

The V call is TRBV5-1, the J call TRBJ1-3; D gene uncertain. The ends were cut back, 2 bases at V and 0 bases at J, with 6 bases in the middle. The CDR3 contains 14 residues. Germline-derived CDR1 and CDR2 are SGHRS and YFSETQ. The chain's CDR3 is CASSFQSSGNTIYF. For the CDR3, the DNA is TGCGCCAGCAGCTTTCAGAGCTCTGGAAACACCATATATTTT.

This clonotype came up a few times. The chain carries TRBV2 and TRBJ1-5; a weak D match, TRBD1 (5 bases). Looked up from germline, CDR1 is SNHLY and CDR2 is FYNNEI. The length of the CDR3 is 14 residues. Trimming stripped 6 bases from V and 4 bases from J, with 13 bases between. The CDR3 DNA reads TGTGCCAGCAGGGGACCCGGACGAAATCAGCCCCAGCATTTT. This gives the protein CASRGPGRNQPQHF.

This chain uses TRBV10-3 with TRBJ2-5; tentative D call: TRBD1 (6 bases). This CDR3 contains 13 residues. CDR1 ENHRY and CDR2 SYGVKD come from the germline V gene. The V end lost 11 bases, the J end lost 5 bases, and 18 bases lay between the germline ends. The CDR3 sequence: CASQGTEGETQYF. The CDR3 nucleotides read TGTGCCTCCCAGGGGACCGAAGGGGAGACCCAGTACTTC.

A single count supports this clonotype. The chain joins TRBV3-1 to TRBJ1-2; D is possibly TRBD1 (5 bases). The CDR3 length is 12 residues. From germline, CDR1 is LGHDT and CDR2 YNNKEL (reference sequence). Trimming removed 6 bases from V and 8 bases from J, with 13 bases in between. CDR3: CASRSLGEGYTF. The CDR3 DNA sequence: TGTGCCAGCAGGTCCTTGGGGGAAGGCTACACCTTC.

The V and J genes are TRBV6-1 and TRBJ1-1, with 12 bases aligning to TRBD1. V lost 4 bases, J lost 11 bases, and 8 bases stayed unmatched. Germline loops: CDR1 MNHNS, CDR2 SASEGT. The CDR3 contains 14 residues. CDR3 nucleotides: TGTGCCAGCAGTGCTCCAGGGACAGGGGGCGCCGCTTTCTTT. It specifies CASSAPGTGGAAFF.

This clonotype was counted ten times or more. This sequence joins TRBV11-2 and TRBJ2-7, with 8 bases fitting TRBD1. Germline assignment: CDR1 SGHAT and CDR2 FQNNGV. The V segment lost 4 bases and the J segment 4 bases; nucleotides outside the gene matches: 12. The CDR3 runs to 16 residues. CDR3 region: CASSSFPGTGVYEQYF. CDR3 DNA sequence: TGTGCCAGCAGCTCCTTCCCCGGGACAGGAGTTTACGAGCAGTACTTC.

The V and J genes are TRBV28 and TRBJ1-2; unclear D gene. Trimming cost V 2 bases and J 7 bases, with 14 bases left between them. Germline V gene lookup returns CDR1 MDHEN and CDR2 SYDVKM. This CDR3 is built from 14 residues. The chain's CDR3 is CASSLTSGRGGYTF. CDR3 nucleotide sequence: TGTGCCAGCAGTTTAACCTCGGGTCGCGGTGGCTACACCTTC.

This clonotype was seen a single time. The J gene is TRBJ1-3, the V gene TRBV9; 9 bases agree with TRBD1. The CDR3 has 15 amino acids. Germline-derived CDR1 and CDR2 are SGDLS and YYNGEE. V lost 3 bases and J lost 3; bases outside the gene matches: 4. The chain's CDR3 is CASSARQGDGNTIYF. The DNA of the CDR3 is TGTGCCAGCAGCGCCCGACAGGGGGATGGAAACACCATATATTTT.

Many counts were recorded for this clonotype. This rearrangement joins TRBV6-1 to TRBJ1-2; maybe TRBD1 (6 bases). Trimming removed 2 bases at V and 4 bases at J, with 17 bases between. The CDR3 runs to 16 residues. Germline V CDR1 and CDR2: MNHNS, SASEGT. The CDR3 protein is CASSELIGGLIYGYTF. DNA for the CDR3: TGTGCCAGCAGTGAATTAATTGGGGGCCTCATCTATGGCTACACCTTC.

This clonotype was found a few times. The chain links TRBV5-1 to TRBJ2-1, with D tentatively TRBD2 (6 bases). The CDR3 loop spans 16 amino acids. Per the germline V gene, CDR1 is SGHRS and CDR2 is YFSETQ. V lost 5 bases, J lost 5 bases, and 20 bases lay in between. CDR3 region: CASSGALAVVHNEQFF. In DNA, the CDR3 is TGCGCCAGCAGTGGGGCGTTAGCGGTAGTCCACAATGAGCAGTTCTTC.